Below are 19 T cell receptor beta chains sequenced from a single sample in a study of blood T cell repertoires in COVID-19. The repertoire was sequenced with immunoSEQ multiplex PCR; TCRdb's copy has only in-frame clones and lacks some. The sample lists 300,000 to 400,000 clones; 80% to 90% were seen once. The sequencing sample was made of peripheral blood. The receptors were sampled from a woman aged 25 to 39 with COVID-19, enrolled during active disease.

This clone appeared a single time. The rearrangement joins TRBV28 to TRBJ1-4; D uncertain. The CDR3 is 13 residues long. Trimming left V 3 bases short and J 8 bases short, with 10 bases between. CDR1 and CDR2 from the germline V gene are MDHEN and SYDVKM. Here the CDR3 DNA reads TGTGCCAGCAGTTTGATGGAGAAAGAAAAACTGTTTTTT. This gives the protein CASSLMEKEKLFF.

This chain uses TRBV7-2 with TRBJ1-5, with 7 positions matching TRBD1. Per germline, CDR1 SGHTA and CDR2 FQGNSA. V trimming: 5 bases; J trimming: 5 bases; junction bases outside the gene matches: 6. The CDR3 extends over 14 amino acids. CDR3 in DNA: TGTGCCAGCAGCGCGCGCAGGGGGGATCAGCCCCAGCATTTT. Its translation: CASSARRGDQPQHF.

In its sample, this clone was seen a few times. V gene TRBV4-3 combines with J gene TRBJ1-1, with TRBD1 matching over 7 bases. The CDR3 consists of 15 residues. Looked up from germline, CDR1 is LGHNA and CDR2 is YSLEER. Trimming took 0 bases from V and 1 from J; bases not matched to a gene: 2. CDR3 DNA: TGCGCCAGCAGCCAAGATCAGGGGGGGAACACTGAAGCTTTCTTT. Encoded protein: CASSQDQGGNTEAFF.

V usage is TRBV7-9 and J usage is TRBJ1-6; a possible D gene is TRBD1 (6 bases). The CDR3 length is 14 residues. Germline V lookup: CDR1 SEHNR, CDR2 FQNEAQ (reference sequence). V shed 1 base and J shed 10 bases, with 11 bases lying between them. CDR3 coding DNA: TGTGCCAGCAGCTTAGACAGGGCCAACTCACCCCTCCACTTT. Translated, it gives CASSLDRANSPLHF.

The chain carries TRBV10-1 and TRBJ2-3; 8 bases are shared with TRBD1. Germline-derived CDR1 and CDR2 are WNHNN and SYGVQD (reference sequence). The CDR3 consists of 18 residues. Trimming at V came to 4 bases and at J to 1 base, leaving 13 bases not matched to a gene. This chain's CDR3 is CASSGNRDRRSGTDTQYF. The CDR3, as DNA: TGCGCCAGCAGTGGAAACCGGGACAGGCGCTCTGGCACAGATACGCAGTATTTT.

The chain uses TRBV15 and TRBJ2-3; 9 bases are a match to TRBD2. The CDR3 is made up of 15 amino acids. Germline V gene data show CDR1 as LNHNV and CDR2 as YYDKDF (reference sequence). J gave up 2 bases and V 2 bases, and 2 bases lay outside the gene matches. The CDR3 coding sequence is TGTGCCACCAGCAGACTAGCGGGGTCCACAGATACGCAGTATTTT. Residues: CATSRLAGSTDTQYF.

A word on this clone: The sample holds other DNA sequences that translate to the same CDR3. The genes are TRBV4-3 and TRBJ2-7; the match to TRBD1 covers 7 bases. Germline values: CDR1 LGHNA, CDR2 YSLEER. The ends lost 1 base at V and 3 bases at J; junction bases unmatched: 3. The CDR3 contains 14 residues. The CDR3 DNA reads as TGCGCCAGCAGCCAAGGGGACAGACTCTACGAGCAGTACTTC. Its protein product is CASSQGDRLYEQYF.

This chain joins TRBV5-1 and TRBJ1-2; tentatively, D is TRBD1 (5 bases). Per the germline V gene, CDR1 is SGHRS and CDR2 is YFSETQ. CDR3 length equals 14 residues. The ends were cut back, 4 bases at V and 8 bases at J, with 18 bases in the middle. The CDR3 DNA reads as TGCGCCAGCAGCCCGTTTCAAGACAGCTCAGGCTACACCTTC. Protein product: CASSPFQDSSGYTF.

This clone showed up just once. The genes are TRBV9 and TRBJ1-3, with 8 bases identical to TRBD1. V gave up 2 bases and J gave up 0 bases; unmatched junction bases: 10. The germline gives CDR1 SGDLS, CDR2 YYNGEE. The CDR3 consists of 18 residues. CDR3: CASSVFPGTGLSGNTIYF. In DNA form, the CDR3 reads TGTGCCAGCAGCGTCTTCCCTGGGACAGGCCTCTCTGGAAACACCATATATTTT.

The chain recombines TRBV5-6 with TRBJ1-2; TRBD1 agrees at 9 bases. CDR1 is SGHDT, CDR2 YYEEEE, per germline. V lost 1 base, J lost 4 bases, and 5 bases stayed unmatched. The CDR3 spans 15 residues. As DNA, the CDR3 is TGTGCCAGCAGCTTGATAGGACAGGGGTTCTATGGCTACACCTTC. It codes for CASSLIGQGFYGYTF.

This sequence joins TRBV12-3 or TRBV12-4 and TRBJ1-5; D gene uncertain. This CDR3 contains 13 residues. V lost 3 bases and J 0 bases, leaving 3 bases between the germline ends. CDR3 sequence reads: CASSFSSNQPQHF. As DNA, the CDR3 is TGTGCCAGCAGTTTCAGTAGCAATCAGCCCCAGCATTTT.

The CDR3 reads CASSPLARGYTEAFF. As DNA, the CDR3 is TGTGCCAGCAGCCCCCTGGCCAGGGGATACACTGAAGCTTTCTTT. This chain links TRBV7-9 with TRBJ1-1; D possibly corresponds to TRBD1 (6 bases). V lost 5 bases and J 3 bases, leaving 16 bases between the germline ends. The CDR3 runs 15 residues. Looked up from germline, CDR1 is SEHNR and CDR2 is FQNEAQ (reference sequence).

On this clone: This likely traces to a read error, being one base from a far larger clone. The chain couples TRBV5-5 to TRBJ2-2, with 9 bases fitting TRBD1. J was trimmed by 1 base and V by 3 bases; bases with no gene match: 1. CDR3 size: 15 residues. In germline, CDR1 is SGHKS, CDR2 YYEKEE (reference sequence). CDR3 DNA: TGTGCCAGCAGCTGGGACAGGGAGAACACCGGGGAGCTGTTTTTT. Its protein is CASSWDRENTGELFF.

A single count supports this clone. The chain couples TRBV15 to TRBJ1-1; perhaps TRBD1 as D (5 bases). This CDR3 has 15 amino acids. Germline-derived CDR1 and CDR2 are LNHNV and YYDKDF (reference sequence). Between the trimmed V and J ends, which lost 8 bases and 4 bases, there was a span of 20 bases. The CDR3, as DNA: TGTGCCACCGAGACCCAGGGAGGGGAGGGCACTGAAGCTTTCTTT. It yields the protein CATETQGGEGTEAFF.

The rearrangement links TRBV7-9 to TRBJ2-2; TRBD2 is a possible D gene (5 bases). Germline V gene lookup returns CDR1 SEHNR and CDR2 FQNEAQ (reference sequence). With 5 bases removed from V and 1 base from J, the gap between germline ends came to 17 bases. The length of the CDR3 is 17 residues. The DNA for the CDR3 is TGTGCCAGCAGCCCCTGGACCGGGATGGTGAACACCGGGGAGCTGTTTTTT. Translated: CASSPWTGMVNTGELFF.

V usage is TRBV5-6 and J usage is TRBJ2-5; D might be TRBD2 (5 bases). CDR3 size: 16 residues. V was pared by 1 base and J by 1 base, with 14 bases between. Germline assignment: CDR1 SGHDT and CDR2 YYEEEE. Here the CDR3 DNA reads TGTGCCAGCAGCTTGTATTCAAGGCGGGCCCAAGAGACCCAGTACTTC. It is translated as CASSLYSRRAQETQYF. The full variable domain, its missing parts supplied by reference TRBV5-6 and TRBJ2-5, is DAGVTQSPTHLIKTRGQQVTLRCSPKSGHDTVSWYQQALGQGPQFIFQYYEEEERQRGNFPDRFSGHQFPNYSSELNVNALLLGDSALYLCASSLYSRRAQETQYFGPGTRLLVL.

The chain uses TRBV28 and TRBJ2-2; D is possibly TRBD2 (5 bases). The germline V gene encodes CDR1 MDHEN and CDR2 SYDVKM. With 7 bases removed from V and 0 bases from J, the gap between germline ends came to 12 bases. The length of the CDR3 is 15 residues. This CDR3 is CASTPGWPNTGELFF. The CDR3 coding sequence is TGTGCCAGCACCCCGGGATGGCCGAACACCGGGGAGCTGTTTTTT.

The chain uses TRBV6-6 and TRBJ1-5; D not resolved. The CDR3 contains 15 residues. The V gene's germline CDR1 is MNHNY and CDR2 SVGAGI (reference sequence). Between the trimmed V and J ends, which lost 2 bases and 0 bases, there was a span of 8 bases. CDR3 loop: CASSYEGYSNQPQHF. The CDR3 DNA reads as TGTGCCAGCAGTTACGAGGGCTATAGCAATCAGCCCCAGCATTTT.

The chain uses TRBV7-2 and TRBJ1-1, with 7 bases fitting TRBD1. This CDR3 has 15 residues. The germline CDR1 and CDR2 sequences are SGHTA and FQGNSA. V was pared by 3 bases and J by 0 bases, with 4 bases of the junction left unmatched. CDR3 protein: CASSFKQGMNTEAFF. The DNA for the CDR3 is TGTGCCAGCAGCTTTAAACAGGGGATGAACACTGAAGCTTTCTTT.